This TCR beta chain comes out of a study of T cells in localized non-small cell lung cancer. About this clone: Its antigen is undetermined.

The V gene lost 3 bases and the J gene lost 6 bases, with 10 bases spanning the gap. Germline CDR1 is SGHRS and CDR2 is YFSETQ. The CDR3 is 12 amino acids. Measured with immunoSEQ multiplex PCR; TCRdb has only the in-frame clones, and not every one. Of roughly 40,000 clones in the sample, roughly 84% were seen once. Overall study results and limits: Adjacent lung was found to contain a median around 58 of the top 100 tumor clones. Sequencing was limited to one tumor region, leaving the possibility of heterogeneity open. Longer overall survival was associated with a higher density of T cells in the blood.

This chain uses TRBV5-1 with TRBJ2-7, with a weak D call TRBD2 (6 bases). The input for sequencing was PBMCs, taken before any cancer treatment. The TCR originated in a man aged 35-75 years with stage II lung adenocarcinoma. CDR3 DNA sequence: TGCGCCAGCAGCTCGGGAGTAGGCGAGCAGTACTTC. The encoded protein is CASSSGVGEQYF.